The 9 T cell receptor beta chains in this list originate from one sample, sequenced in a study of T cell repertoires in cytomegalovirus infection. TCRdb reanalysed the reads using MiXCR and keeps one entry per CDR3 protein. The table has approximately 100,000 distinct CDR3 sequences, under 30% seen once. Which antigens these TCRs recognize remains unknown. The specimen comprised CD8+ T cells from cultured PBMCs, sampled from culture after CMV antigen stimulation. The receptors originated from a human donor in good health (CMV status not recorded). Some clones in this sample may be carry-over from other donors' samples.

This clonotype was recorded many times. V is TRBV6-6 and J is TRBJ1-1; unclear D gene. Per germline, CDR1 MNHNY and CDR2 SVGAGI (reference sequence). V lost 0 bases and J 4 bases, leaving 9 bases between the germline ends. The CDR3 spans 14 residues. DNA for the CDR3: TGTGCCAGCAGTTACTCACCGGAACTCACTGAAGCTTTCTTT. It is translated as CASSYSPELTEAFF.

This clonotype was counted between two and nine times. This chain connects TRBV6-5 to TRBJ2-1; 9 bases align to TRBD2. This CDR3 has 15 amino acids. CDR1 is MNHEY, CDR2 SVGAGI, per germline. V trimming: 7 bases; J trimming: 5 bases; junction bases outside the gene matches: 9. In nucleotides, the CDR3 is TGTGCCAGCAATCGAGCGGGGGGCGAGCACAATGAGCAGTTCTTC. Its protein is CASNRAGGEHNEQFF.

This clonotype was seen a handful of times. As DNA, the CDR3 is TGTGCCAGCTCGACCTTTTTTCAGCTTCCAACTAATGAAAAACTGTTTTTT. Translated, it gives CASSTFFQLPTNEKLFF. This chain links TRBV18 with TRBJ1-4; D not resolved. The CDR3 has 17 amino acids. V shed 6 bases and J shed 0 bases, with 17 bases lying between them. From germline, CDR1 is KGHSH and CDR2 LQKENI.

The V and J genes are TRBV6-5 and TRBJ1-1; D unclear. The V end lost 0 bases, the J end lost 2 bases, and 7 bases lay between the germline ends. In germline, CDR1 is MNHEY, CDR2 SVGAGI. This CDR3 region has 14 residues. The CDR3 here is CASSYSNDNTEAFF. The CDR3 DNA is TGTGCCAGCAGTTACTCCAACGACAACACTGAAGCTTTCTTT.

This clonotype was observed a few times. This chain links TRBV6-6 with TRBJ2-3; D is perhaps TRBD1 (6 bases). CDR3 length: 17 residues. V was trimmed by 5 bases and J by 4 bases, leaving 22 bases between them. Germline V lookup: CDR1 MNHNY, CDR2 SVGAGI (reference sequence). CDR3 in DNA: TGTGCCAGCAGTCACGCCTCACAGGGTCAATACGCAGATACGCAGTATTTT. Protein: CASSHASQGQYADTQYF.

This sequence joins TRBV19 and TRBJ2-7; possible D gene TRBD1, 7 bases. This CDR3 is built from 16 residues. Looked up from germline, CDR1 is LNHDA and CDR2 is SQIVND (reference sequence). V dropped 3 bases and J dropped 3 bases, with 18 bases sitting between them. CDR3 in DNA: TGTGCCAGTAGTATGTCTGGAGGGGGCCTCGACTACGAGCAGTACTTC. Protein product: CASSMSGGGLDYEQYF.

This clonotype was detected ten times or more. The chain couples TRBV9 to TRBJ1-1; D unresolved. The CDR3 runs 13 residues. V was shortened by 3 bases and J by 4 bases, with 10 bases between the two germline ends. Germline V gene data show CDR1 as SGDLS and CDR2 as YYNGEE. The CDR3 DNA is TGTGCCAGCAGCGCCGGGATCAGCACTGAAGCTTTCTTT. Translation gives CASSAGISTEAFF.

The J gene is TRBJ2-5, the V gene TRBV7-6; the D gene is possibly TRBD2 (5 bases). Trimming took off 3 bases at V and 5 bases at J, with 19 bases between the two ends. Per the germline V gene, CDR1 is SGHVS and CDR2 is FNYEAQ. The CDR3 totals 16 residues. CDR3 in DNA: TGTGCCAGCAGCTTGGAGCCAGCGGTTACCGTGGAGACCCAGTACTTC. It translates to CASSLEPAVTVETQYF.

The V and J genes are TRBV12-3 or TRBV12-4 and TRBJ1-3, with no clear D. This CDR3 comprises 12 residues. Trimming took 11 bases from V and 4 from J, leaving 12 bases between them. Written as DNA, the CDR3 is TGTGCCGAGACGGCGGTCGGAAACACCATATATTTT. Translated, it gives CAETAVGNTIYF.